One sample yielded the 23 T cell receptor beta chains listed below, sequenced in a study of blood T cell repertoires in COVID-19. Repertoires were generated with immunoSEQ multiplex PCR, while TCRdb's copy carries only in-frame clones and drops some. The data show about 76,000 clones, approximately 86% seen once. Sequenced material: peripheral blood. These receptors all stem from a human donor in a cohort sampled during active COVID-19.

V usage is TRBV9 and J usage is TRBJ1-2; D gene unclear. CDR1 and CDR2 (germline): SGDLS, YYNGEE. V shed 3 bases and J shed 8 bases, with 17 bases lying between them. This CDR3 region has 14 residues. The CDR3 nucleotides read TGTGCCAGCAGCGACGGCTACGGGTCGAGAGGCTACACCTTC. This translates into CASSDGYGSRGYTF.

The chain combines TRBV29-1 with TRBJ2-3; 10 nucleotides agree with TRBD2. The CDR3 runs 15 residues. Germline lookup yields CDR1 SQVTM and CDR2 ANQGSEA. V shed 8 bases, J shed 4 bases, and the junction held 12 bases outside the gene matches. The CDR3 nucleotides read TGCAGCTCCCCGGGGGGTAGCGGGGGGTCAGATACGCAGTATTTT. Amino acids: CSSPGGSGGSDTQYF.

The V and J genes are TRBV4-1 and TRBJ1-4; the D is unclear. The V and J ends lost 1 base and 8 bases respectively, with 11 bases between them. The CDR3 spans 14 residues. In germline, CDR1 is MGHRA, CDR2 YSYEKL. CDR3 sequence reads: CASSQVGGREKLFF. As DNA, the CDR3 is TGCGCCAGCAGCCAAGTAGGAGGGAGGGAAAAACTGTTTTTT.

This rearrangement joins TRBV19 to TRBJ1-2, with TRBD1 matching over 9 bases. Looked up from germline, CDR1 is LNHDA and CDR2 is SQIVND (reference sequence). The CDR3 loop spans 14 amino acids. J was trimmed by 7 bases and V by 3 bases; bases with no gene match: 6. This CDR3 is CASSMGDRVLGYTF. DNA for the CDR3: TGTGCCAGTAGTATGGGGGACAGGGTTCTTGGCTACACCTTC.

The rearrangement uses TRBV30 and TRBJ2-1; D remains unclear. The germline gives CDR1 GTSNPN, CDR2 SVGIG (reference sequence). This CDR3 comprises 15 residues. Trimming removed 0 bases at V and 4 bases at J, with 13 bases between. The CDR3 DNA follows: TGTGCCTGGAGTGTAGTCCGATACCAGTACAATGAGCAGTTCTTC. The encoded protein is CAWSVVRYQYNEQFF.

CDR3 nucleotides: TGTGCCTGCTGGACTCCTGGACGGGACTCTGGAAACACCATATATTTT. This gives the protein CACWTPGRDSGNTIYF. The V call is TRBV30, the J call TRBJ1-3, with D uncertain. Germline V gene lookup returns CDR1 GTSNPN and CDR2 SVGIG (reference sequence). Trimming took off 6 bases at V and 0 bases at J, with 18 bases between the two ends. The CDR3 is 16 amino acids.

This chain links TRBV25-1 with TRBJ2-1; possibly TRBD1 for D (5 bases). V lost 5 bases to trimming and J lost 0 bases, with 8 bases between them. The length of the CDR3 is 14 residues. Germline CDR1 MGHDK, CDR2 SYGVNS. The CDR3 coding sequence is TGTGCCAGCAGTAGGACAAGCTCCTACAATGAGCAGTTCTTC. It translates to CASSRTSSYNEQFF.

The CDR3 protein is CASSSWDRENEKLFF. CDR3 sequence (DNA): TGTGCCAGCAGCTCTTGGGACAGGGAGAATGAAAAACTGTTTTTT. This chain links TRBV7-8 with TRBJ1-4; TRBD1 agrees at 9 bases. CDR3 length: 15 amino acids. With V trimmed by 4 bases and J by 5 bases, 5 bases remained unmatched. The germline V gene encodes CDR1 SGHVS and CDR2 FQNEAQ.

The rearrangement uses TRBV28 and TRBJ2-5, with D perhaps TRBD1 (5 bases). Germline-derived CDR1 and CDR2 are MDHEN and SYDVKM. Trimming shortened V by 5 bases and J by 4 bases, and 17 bases separated the two germline ends. The CDR3 covers 15 residues. CDR3 DNA: TGTGCCAGCAGTGGGCAGGGCCCTCGGTCAGAGACCCAGTACTTC. The encoded protein is CASSGQGPRSETQYF.

This clone has just one count. This chain connects TRBV28 to TRBJ2-5; TRBD1 agrees at 10 bases. Per the germline V gene, CDR1 is MDHEN and CDR2 is SYDVKM. Losses at the gene ends were 6 bases for V and 2 bases for J; bases not matched to a gene: 6. The CDR3 has 15 amino acids. CDR3 in amino acids: CASSLPGQGQETQYF. The CDR3 DNA sequence: TGTGCCAGCAGCCTGCCGGGACAGGGGCAAGAGACCCAGTACTTC.

The V call is TRBV18, the J call TRBJ1-4; the D gene is possibly TRBD1 (6 bases). Germline V gives CDR1 KGHSH, CDR2 LQKENI. The CDR3 spans 14 residues. The V and J ends lost 4 bases and 8 bases respectively, with 14 bases between them. In DNA, the CDR3 is TGTGCCAGCTCACAGGGGGACATCCGAGAAAAACTGTTTTTT. Translated: CASSQGDIREKLFF.

The chain employs TRBV6-4 and TRBJ1-2; D ambiguous. Trimming took off 2 bases at V and 3 bases at J, with 13 bases between the two ends. The CDR3 runs 15 residues. Germline V gives CDR1 MRHNA, CDR2 SNTAGT. In nucleotides, the CDR3 is TGTGCCAGCAGTGACGGCCAGATCCCTTACTATGGCTACACCTTC. Protein sequence: CASSDGQIPYYGYTF.

The J gene is TRBJ2-3, the V gene TRBV30, with TRBD2 matching 10 bases. Germline V lookup: CDR1 GTSNPN, CDR2 SVGIG (reference sequence). V lost 2 bases and J lost 0; bases outside the gene matches: 5. The CDR3 covers 16 residues. The CDR3 coding sequence is TGTGCCTGGAGTCTGGGACTAGCGCTAAGCACAGATACGCAGTATTTT. Encoded protein: CAWSLGLALSTDTQYF. Supplemented by reference TRBV30 and TRBJ2-3, the full variable domain reads SQTIHQWPATLVQPVGSPLSLECTVEGTSNPNLYWYRQAAGRGLQLLFYSVGIGQISSEVPQNLSASRPQDRQFILSSKKLLLSDSGFYLCAWSLGLALSTDTQYFGPGTRLTVL.

The chain employs TRBV18 and TRBJ1-1, with 9 bases fitting TRBD1. After removal of 4 bases from V and 6 bases from J, the junction contained 6 bases not matched to a gene. The CDR3 length is 14 residues. From germline, CDR1 is KGHSH and CDR2 LQKENI. The CDR3: CASSLDRGIAEAFF. The DNA of the CDR3 is TGTGCCAGCTCACTCGACAGGGGGATCGCTGAAGCTTTCTTT.

The rearrangement links TRBV27 to TRBJ1-1; the D is unclear. The CDR3 length is 15 residues. The ends were cut back, 6 bases at V and 4 bases at J, with 18 bases in the middle. Germline V CDR1 and CDR2: MNHEY, SMNVEV (reference sequence). The CDR3 nucleotides are TGTGCCAGCAGCCCGAGAGGGATTGGTGGCACTGAAGCTTTCTTT. Translating gives CASSPRGIGGTEAFF.

This chain uses TRBV27 with TRBJ2-6, with D hard to call. Germline V gene lookup returns CDR1 MNHEY and CDR2 SMNVEV (reference sequence). The ends were cut back, 4 bases at V and 0 bases at J, with 4 bases in the middle. The CDR3 is 14 residues long. CDR3: CASSSYSGANVLTF. As DNA, the CDR3 is TGTGCCAGCAGTTCTTACTCTGGGGCCAACGTCCTGACTTTC. The full variable domain, with the rest looked up from reference TRBV27 and TRBJ2-6, is EAQVTQNPRYLITVTGKKLTVTCSQNMNHEYMSWYRQDPGLGLRQIYYSMNVEVTDKGDVPEGYKVSRKEKRNFPLILESPSPNQTSLYFCASSSYSGANVLTFGAGSRLTVL.

V and J are TRBV6-5 and TRBJ2-7; D might be TRBD2 (6 bases). In germline, CDR1 is MNHEY, CDR2 SVGAGI. The CDR3 extends over 12 amino acids. Trimming pared 7 bases from V and 2 bases from J, leaving 9 bases between. CDR3 bases: TGTGCCAGCAAGCGGGTAACCTACGAGCAGTACTTC. This encodes CASKRVTYEQYF.

CDR3 sequence (DNA): TGTGCCAGCAGCGTAGGGCTAGCGAGTACCTACGAGCAGTACTTC. Protein: CASSVGLASTYEQYF. This rearrangement joins TRBV9 to TRBJ2-7, with D maybe TRBD2 (6 bases). Trimming pared 0 bases from V and 2 bases from J, leaving 12 bases between. The CDR3 is made up of 15 amino acids. Germline CDR1 and CDR2: SGDLS and YYNGEE.

The chain links TRBV30 to TRBJ2-5; 12 bases line up with TRBD2. V shed 4 bases, J shed 1 base, and the junction held 4 bases outside the gene matches. The CDR3 totals 15 residues. The germline V gene encodes CDR1 GTSNPN and CDR2 SVGIG (reference sequence). The CDR3 DNA reads as TGTGCCTGGACTAGGACTAGCGGGGTCCAAGAGACCCAGTACTTC. Its protein is CAWTRTSGVQETQYF.

The chain is built from TRBV9 and TRBJ2-2; D is ambiguous. This CDR3 spans 13 amino acids. Germline-derived CDR1 and CDR2 are SGDLS and YYNGEE. Trimming removed 3 bases at V and 5 bases at J, with 8 bases between. The CDR3 reads CASSEVRTGELFF. The CDR3 DNA follows: TGTGCCAGCAGCGAAGTGCGGACCGGGGAGCTGTTTTTT.

The chain couples TRBV7-9 to TRBJ1-5; 9 bases line up with TRBD1. V lost 1 base and J lost 2; bases outside the gene matches: 6. The CDR3 consists of 17 residues. CDR1 and CDR2 from the germline V gene are SEHNR and FQNEAQ (reference sequence). CDR3 residues: CASSLEQGAGGNQPQHF. CDR3 sequence (DNA): TGTGCCAGCAGCTTAGAACAGGGGGCGGGAGGCAATCAGCCCCAGCATTTT.

This clone was counted only a few times. This chain connects TRBV4-1 to TRBJ1-6; possibly TRBD1 for D (5 bases). This CDR3 contains 14 residues. Germline lookup yields CDR1 MGHRA and CDR2 YSYEKL. Trimming took 7 bases from V and 10 from J, leaving 17 bases between them. CDR3 protein: CASNQRGLGSPLHF. The CDR3 DNA reads TGCGCCAGCAACCAGCGGGGCCTGGGGTCACCCCTCCACTTT.

The chain recombines TRBV5-1 with TRBJ2-4; 11 bases are a match to TRBD1. This CDR3 has 16 residues. Germline CDR1 is SGHRS and CDR2 is YFSETQ. Losses at the gene ends were 0 bases for V and 8 bases for J; bases not matched to a gene: 7. CDR3 in amino acids: CASSLGSRDRGDIQYF. The CDR3 DNA reads as TGCGCCAGCAGCTTGGGATCCCGGGACAGGGGGGACATTCAGTACTTC.